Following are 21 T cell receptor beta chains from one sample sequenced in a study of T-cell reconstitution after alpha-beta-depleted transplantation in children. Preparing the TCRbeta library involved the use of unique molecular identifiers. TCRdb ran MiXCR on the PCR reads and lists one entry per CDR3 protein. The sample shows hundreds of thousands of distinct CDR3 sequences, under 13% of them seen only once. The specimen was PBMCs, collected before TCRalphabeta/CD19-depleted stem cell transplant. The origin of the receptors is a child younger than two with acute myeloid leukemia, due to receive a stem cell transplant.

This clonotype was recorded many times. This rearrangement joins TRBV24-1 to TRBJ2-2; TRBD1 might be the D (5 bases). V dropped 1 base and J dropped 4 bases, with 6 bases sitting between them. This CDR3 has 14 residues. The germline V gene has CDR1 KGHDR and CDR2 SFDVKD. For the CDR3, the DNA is TGTGCCACCAGTGATTTCAGGGCCACCGGGGAGCTGTTTTTT. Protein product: CATSDFRATGELFF.

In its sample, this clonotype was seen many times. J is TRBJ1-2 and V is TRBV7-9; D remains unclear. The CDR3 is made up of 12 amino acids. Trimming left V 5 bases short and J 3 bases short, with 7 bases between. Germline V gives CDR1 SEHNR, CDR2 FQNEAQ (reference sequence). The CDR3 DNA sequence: TGTGCCAGCAGCGACTCAGACTATGGCTACACCTTC. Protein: CASSDSDYGYTF.

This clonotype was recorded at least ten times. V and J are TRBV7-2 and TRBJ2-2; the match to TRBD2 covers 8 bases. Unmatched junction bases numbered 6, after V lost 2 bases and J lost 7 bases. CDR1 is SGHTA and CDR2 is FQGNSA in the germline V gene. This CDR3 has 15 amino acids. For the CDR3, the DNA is TGTGCCAGCAGCTTAAGGGCGGGAGGTAGCGGGGAGCTGTTTTTT. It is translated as CASSLRAGGSGELFF.

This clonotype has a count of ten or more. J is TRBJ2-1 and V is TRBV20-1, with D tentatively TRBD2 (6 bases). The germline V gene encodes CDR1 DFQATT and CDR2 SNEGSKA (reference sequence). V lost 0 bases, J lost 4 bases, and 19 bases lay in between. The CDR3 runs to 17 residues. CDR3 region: CSARDDSGQGVYNEQFF. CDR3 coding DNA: TGCAGTGCTAGAGATGATAGCGGCCAAGGGGTGTACAATGAGCAGTTCTTC.

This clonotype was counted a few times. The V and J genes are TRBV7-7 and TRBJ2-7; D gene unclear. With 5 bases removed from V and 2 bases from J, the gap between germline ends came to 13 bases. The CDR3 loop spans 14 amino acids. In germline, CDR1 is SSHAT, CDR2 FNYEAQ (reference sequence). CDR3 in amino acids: CASSPSDRTYEQYF. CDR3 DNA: TGTGCCAGCAGCCCCTCGGACCGAACCTACGAGCAGTACTTC.

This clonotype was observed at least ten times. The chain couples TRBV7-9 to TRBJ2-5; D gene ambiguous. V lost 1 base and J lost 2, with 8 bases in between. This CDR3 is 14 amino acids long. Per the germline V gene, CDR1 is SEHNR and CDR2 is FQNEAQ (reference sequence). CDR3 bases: TGTGCCAGCAGCTTAGTGCCGACACAAGAGACCCAGTACTTC. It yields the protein CASSLVPTQETQYF.

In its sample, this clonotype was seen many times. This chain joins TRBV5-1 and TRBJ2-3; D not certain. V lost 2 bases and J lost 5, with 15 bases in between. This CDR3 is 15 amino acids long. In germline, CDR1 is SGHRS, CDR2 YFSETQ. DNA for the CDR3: TGCGCCAGCAGCTTTCGAGGCTACCGTCAAGATACGCAGTATTTT. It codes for CASSFRGYRQDTQYF.

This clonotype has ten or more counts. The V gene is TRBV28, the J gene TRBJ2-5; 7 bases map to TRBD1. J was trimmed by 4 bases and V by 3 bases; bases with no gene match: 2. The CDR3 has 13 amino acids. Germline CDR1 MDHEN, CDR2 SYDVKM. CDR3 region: CASSLRGRETQYF. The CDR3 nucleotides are TGTGCCAGCAGTTTGAGGGGGCGAGAGACCCAGTACTTC. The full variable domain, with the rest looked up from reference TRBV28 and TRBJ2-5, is DVKVTQSSRYLVKRTGEKVFLECVQDMDHENMFWYRQDPGLGLRLIYFSYDVKMKEKGDIPEGYSVSREKKERFSLILESASTNQTSMYLCASSLRGRETQYFGPGTRLLVL.

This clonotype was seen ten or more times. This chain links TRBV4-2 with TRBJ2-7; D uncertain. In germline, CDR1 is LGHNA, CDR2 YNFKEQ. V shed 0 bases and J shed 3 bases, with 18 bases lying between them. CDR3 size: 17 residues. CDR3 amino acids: CASSQEIGSKRGYEQYF. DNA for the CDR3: TGTGCCAGCAGCCAAGAGATTGGCTCAAAACGCGGCTACGAGCAGTACTTC.

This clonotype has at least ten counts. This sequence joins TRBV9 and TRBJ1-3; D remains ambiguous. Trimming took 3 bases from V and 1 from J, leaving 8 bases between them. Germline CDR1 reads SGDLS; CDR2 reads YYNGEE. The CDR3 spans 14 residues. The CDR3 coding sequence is TGTGCCAGCAGCGGGACGGTTTCTGGAAACACCATATATTTT. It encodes CASSGTVSGNTIYF.

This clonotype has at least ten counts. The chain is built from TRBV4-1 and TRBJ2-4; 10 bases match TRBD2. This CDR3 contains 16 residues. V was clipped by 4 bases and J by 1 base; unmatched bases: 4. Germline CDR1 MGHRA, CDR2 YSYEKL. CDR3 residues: CASSPDSGRAKNIQYF. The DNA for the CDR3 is TGCGCCAGCAGCCCTGATAGCGGGAGGGCCAAAAACATTCAGTACTTC.

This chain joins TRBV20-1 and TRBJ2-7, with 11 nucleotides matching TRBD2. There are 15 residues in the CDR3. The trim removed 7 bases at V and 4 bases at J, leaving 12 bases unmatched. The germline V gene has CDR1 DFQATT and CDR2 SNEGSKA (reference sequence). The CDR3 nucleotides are TGCAGTGTTCCAGTGGGTTCTAGCGGGAGGTACGAGCAGTACTTC. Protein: CSVPVGSSGRYEQYF.

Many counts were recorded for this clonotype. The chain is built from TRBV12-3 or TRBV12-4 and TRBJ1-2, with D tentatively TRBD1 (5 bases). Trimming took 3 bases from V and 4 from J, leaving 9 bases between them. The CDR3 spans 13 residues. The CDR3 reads CASSFGGAYGYTF. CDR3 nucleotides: TGTGCCAGCAGTTTTGGGGGAGCCTATGGCTACACCTTC.

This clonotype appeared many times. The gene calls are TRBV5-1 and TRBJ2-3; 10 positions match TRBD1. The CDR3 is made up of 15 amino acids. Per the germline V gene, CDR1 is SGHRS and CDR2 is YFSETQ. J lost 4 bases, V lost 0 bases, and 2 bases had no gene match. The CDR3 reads CASSLAGQGADTQYF. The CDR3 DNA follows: TGCGCCAGCAGCTTGGCCGGACAGGGGGCAGATACGCAGTATTTT.

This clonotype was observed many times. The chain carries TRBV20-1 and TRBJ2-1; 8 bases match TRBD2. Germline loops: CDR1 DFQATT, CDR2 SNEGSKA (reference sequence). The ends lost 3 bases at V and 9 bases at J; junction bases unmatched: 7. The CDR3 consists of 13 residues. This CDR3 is CSASLSGNGEQFF. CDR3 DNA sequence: TGCAGTGCTAGCCTTAGCGGGAACGGTGAGCAGTTCTTC.

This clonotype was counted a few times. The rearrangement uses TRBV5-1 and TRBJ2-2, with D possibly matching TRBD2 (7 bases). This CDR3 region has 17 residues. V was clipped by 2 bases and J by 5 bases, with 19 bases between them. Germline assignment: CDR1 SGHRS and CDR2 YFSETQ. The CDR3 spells CASSFGGAYSRTGELFF. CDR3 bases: TGCGCCAGCAGCTTTGGGGGGGCCTACTCGAGGACCGGGGAGCTGTTTTTT.

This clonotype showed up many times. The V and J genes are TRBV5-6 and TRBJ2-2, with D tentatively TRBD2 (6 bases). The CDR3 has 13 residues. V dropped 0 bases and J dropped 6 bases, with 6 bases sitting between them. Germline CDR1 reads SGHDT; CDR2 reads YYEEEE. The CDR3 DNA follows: TGTGCCAGCAGCTTGGCTAGCGCCGGGGAGCTGTTTTTT. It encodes CASSLASAGELFF.

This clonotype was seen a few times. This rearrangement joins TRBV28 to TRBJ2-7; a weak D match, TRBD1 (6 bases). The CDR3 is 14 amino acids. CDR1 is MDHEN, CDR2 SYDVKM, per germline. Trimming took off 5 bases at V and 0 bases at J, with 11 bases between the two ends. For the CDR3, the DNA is TGTGCCAGCAGTCCTTACAGGGCCTCCTACGAGCAGTACTTC. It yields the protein CASSPYRASYEQYF.

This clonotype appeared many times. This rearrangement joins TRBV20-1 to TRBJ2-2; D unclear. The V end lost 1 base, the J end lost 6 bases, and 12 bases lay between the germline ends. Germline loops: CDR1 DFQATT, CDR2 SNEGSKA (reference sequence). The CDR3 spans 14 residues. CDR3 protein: CSARAVRHSGELFF. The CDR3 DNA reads TGCAGTGCTAGAGCCGTACGGCATTCCGGGGAGCTGTTTTTT.

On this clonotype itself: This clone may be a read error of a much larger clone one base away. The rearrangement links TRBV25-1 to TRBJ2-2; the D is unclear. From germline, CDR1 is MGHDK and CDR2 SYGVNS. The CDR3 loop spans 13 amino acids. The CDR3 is CVSSDINTGELFF. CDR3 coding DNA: TGTGTCAGCAGTGATATAAACACCGGGGAGCTGTTTTTT.

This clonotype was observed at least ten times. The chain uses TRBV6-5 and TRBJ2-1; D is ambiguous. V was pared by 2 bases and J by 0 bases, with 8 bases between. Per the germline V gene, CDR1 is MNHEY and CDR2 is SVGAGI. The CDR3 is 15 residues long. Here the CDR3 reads CASSYVANSYNEQFF. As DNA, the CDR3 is TGTGCCAGCAGTTACGTGGCTAACTCCTACAATGAGCAGTTCTTC.